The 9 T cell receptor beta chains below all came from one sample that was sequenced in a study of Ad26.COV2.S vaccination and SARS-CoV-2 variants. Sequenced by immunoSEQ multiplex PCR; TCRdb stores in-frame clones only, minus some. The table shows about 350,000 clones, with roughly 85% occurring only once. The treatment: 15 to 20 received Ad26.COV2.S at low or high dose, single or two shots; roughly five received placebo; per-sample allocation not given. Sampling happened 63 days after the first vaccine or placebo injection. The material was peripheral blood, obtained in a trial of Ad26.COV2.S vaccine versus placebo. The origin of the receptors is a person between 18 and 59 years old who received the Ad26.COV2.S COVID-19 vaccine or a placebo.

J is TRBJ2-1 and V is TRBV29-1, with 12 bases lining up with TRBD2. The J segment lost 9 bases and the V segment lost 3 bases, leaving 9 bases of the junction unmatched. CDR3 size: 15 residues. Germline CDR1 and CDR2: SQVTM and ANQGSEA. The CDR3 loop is CSVEVLAGGPSEQFF. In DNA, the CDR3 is TGCAGCGTTGAGGTTCTAGCGGGAGGGCCGAGTGAGCAGTTCTTC.

CDR3: CASSQEVGDRAFF. DNA for the CDR3: TGCGCCAGCAGCCAAGAGGTGGGGGATCGGGCTTTCTTT. The chain uses TRBV4-1 and TRBJ1-1; maybe TRBD1 (5 bases). The CDR3 consists of 13 residues. V lost 0 bases, J lost 11 bases, and 13 bases lay in between. Looked up from germline, CDR1 is MGHRA and CDR2 is YSYEKL.

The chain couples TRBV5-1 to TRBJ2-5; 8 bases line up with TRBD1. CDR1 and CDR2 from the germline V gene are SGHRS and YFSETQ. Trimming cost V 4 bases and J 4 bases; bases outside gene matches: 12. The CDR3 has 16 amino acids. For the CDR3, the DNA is TGCGCCAGCAGCCCAGGGGGCCTACCGGGACCAGAGACCCAGTACTTC. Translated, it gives CASSPGGLPGPETQYF.

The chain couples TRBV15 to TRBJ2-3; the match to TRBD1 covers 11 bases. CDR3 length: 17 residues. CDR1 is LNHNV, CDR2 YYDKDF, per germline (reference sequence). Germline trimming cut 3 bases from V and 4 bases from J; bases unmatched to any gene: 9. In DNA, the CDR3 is TGTGCCACCAGCAGGTTCAGGACAGGGGGCTTTGCAGATACGCAGTATTTT. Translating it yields CATSRFRTGGFADTQYF.

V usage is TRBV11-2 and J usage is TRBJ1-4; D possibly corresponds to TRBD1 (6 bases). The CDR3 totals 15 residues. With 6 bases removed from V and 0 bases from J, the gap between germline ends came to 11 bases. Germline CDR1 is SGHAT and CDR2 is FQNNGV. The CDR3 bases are TGTGCCAGCAGACTAGGACAGACAACTAATGAAAAACTGTTTTTT. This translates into CASRLGQTTNEKLFF.

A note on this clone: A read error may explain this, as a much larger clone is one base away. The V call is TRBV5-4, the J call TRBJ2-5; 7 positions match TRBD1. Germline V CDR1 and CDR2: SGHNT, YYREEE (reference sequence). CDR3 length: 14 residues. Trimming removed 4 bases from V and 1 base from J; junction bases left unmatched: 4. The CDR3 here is CASSVDRSQETQYF. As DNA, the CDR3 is TGTGCCAGCAGCGTGGACAGGTCCCAAGAGACCCAGTACTTC.

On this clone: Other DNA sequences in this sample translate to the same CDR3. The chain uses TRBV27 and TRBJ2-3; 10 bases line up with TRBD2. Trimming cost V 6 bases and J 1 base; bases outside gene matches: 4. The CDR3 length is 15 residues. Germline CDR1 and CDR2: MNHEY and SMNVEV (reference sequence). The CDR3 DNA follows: TGTGCCAGCAGCCTTGGGACTAGCGGCACAGATACGCAGTATTTT. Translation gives CASSLGTSGTDTQYF.

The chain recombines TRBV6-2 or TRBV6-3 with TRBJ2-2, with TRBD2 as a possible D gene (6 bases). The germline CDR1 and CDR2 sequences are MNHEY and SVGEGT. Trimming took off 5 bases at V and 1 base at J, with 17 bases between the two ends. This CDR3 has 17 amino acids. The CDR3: CASSILWGELNTGELFF. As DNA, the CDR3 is TGTGCCAGCAGTATATTATGGGGGGAATTGAACACCGGGGAGCTGTTTTTT.

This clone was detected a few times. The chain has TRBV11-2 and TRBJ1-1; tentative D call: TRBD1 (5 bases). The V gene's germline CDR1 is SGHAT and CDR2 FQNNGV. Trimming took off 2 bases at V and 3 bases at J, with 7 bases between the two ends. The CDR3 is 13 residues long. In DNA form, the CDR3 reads TGTGCCAGCAGCTTAATGGGGGACACTGAAGCTTTCTTT. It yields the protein CASSLMGDTEAFF.